The T cell receptor beta chain under discussion was sequenced for a study of T cells in localized non-small cell lung cancer. Study-level results: Uninvolved adjacent lung, not tumor, had the highest T cell clonality.

The table came from immunoSEQ multiplex PCR; TCRdb's copy has only in-frame clones and leaves some out. The sample has tens of thousands of clones; 88% are singletons. A word on this clone: Antigen unknown. The sample has other DNA sequences that encode this CDR3 too.

The CDR3 runs 13 residues. V shed 5 bases and J 6 bases; nucleotides not matched to a gene: 2. The germline V gene has CDR1 GTSNPN and CDR2 SVGIG (reference sequence). The sample consisted of peripheral blood, taken before any cancer treatment. The V call is TRBV30, the J call TRBJ1-6; 9 bases are shared with TRBD1. This TCR derives from a woman aged 40-70 years with stage I squamous cell lung carcinoma. The CDR3 DNA reads as TGTGCCTGGGTGGGACAGGGTAATTCACCCCTCCACTTT. It encodes CAWVGQGNSPLHF.